These 6 T cell receptor beta chains were all obtained from the same sample, sequenced in a study of vaccination and CD4 T cells after COVID-19. Cultured CD4+ T cell DNA was sequenced using the Oncomine TCR Beta short-read assay. From cultured CD4+ T cells, genomic DNA was extracted. MiXCR, applied by TCRdb to the PCR reads, yields one record per CDR3 protein. The sample consists of some 8,000 distinct CDR3 sequences, about 31% of them appearing once. Regarding treatment: approximately 9-day PBMC culture with coronavirus spike peptide pools or control peptides (ViraFEST assay). One should note that the unexposed donor's CD4+ T cells were collected before the COVID-19 pandemic (2011-2018). The antigens of these receptors remain unknown. Sequenced sample: CD4+ T cells from blood, cultured in vitro. The source is a human donor in good health.

By share, this clonotype ranks as medium-sized. This CDR3 is CASSPLMDQPQHF. CDR3 nucleotides: TGTGCCAGCTCACCACTTATGGATCAGCCCCAGCATTTT. The chain links TRBV18 to TRBJ1-5; no clear D gene. Germline V CDR1 and CDR2: KGHSH, LQKENI. This CDR3 contains 13 residues. V shed 1 base and J shed 5 bases, with 6 bases lying between them.

Written as DNA, the CDR3 is TGTGCCAGCAGTCCTCTAGCGGGAATAACAGATACGCAGTATTTT. Amino acids: CASSPLAGITDTQYF. The chain employs TRBV28 and TRBJ2-3, with 9 bases lining up with TRBD2. CDR1 is MDHEN, CDR2 SYDVKM, per germline. The CDR3 totals 15 residues. V lost 5 bases, J lost 3 bases, and 6 bases stayed unmatched.

The V call is TRBV6-1, the J call TRBJ2-7; 8 nucleotides line up with TRBD1. Germline V gives CDR1 MNHNS, CDR2 SASEGT. CDR3 length: 13 amino acids. The J segment lost 6 bases and the V segment lost 6 bases, leaving 7 bases of the junction unmatched. CDR3 bases: TGTGCCAGCAGGCGGACAGGGTCGGGCGAGCAGTACTTC. Encoded protein: CASRRTGSGEQYF.

The chain has TRBV7-2 and TRBJ2-1; a weak D match, TRBD2 (5 bases). This CDR3 has 14 amino acids. With 3 bases removed from V and 3 bases from J, the gap between germline ends came to 9 bases. Germline CDR1 and CDR2: SGHTA and FQGNSA. The CDR3 DNA reads TGTGCCAGCAGCTTCCGGGATCTCTACAATGAGCAGTTCTTC. It encodes CASSFRDLYNEQFF.

V and J are TRBV7-2 and TRBJ2-6, with TRBD2 matching 11 bases. The CDR3 totals 18 residues. V lost 8 bases to trimming and J lost 3 bases; unmatched junction nucleotides: 12. CDR1 is SGHTA and CDR2 is FQGNSA in the germline V gene. Written as DNA, the CDR3 is TGTGCCAGCCACGAACTAGCGGGAGTTTGGTTTGGGGCCAACGTCCTGACTTTC. Encoded protein: CASHELAGVWFGANVLTF. Based on the CDR3 plus reference TRBV7-2 and TRBJ2-6, the full variable domain is GAGVSQSPSNKVTEKGKDVELRCDPISGHTALYWYRQSLGQGLEFLIYFQGNSAPDKSGLPSDRFSAERTGGSVSTLTIQRTQQEDSAVYLCASHELAGVWFGANVLTFGAGSRLTVL.

To note about this clonotype: A much larger clone is a single base away; this may be a read error. The chain links TRBV15 to TRBJ1-5, with D maybe TRBD1 (6 bases). The germline V gene has CDR1 LNHNV and CDR2 YYDKDF (reference sequence). This CDR3 is 13 amino acids long. The CDR3, as DNA: TGTGCCACCGGCAGGGGATCCAATCAGCCCCGGCATTTT. Amino acids: CATGRGSNQPRHF.